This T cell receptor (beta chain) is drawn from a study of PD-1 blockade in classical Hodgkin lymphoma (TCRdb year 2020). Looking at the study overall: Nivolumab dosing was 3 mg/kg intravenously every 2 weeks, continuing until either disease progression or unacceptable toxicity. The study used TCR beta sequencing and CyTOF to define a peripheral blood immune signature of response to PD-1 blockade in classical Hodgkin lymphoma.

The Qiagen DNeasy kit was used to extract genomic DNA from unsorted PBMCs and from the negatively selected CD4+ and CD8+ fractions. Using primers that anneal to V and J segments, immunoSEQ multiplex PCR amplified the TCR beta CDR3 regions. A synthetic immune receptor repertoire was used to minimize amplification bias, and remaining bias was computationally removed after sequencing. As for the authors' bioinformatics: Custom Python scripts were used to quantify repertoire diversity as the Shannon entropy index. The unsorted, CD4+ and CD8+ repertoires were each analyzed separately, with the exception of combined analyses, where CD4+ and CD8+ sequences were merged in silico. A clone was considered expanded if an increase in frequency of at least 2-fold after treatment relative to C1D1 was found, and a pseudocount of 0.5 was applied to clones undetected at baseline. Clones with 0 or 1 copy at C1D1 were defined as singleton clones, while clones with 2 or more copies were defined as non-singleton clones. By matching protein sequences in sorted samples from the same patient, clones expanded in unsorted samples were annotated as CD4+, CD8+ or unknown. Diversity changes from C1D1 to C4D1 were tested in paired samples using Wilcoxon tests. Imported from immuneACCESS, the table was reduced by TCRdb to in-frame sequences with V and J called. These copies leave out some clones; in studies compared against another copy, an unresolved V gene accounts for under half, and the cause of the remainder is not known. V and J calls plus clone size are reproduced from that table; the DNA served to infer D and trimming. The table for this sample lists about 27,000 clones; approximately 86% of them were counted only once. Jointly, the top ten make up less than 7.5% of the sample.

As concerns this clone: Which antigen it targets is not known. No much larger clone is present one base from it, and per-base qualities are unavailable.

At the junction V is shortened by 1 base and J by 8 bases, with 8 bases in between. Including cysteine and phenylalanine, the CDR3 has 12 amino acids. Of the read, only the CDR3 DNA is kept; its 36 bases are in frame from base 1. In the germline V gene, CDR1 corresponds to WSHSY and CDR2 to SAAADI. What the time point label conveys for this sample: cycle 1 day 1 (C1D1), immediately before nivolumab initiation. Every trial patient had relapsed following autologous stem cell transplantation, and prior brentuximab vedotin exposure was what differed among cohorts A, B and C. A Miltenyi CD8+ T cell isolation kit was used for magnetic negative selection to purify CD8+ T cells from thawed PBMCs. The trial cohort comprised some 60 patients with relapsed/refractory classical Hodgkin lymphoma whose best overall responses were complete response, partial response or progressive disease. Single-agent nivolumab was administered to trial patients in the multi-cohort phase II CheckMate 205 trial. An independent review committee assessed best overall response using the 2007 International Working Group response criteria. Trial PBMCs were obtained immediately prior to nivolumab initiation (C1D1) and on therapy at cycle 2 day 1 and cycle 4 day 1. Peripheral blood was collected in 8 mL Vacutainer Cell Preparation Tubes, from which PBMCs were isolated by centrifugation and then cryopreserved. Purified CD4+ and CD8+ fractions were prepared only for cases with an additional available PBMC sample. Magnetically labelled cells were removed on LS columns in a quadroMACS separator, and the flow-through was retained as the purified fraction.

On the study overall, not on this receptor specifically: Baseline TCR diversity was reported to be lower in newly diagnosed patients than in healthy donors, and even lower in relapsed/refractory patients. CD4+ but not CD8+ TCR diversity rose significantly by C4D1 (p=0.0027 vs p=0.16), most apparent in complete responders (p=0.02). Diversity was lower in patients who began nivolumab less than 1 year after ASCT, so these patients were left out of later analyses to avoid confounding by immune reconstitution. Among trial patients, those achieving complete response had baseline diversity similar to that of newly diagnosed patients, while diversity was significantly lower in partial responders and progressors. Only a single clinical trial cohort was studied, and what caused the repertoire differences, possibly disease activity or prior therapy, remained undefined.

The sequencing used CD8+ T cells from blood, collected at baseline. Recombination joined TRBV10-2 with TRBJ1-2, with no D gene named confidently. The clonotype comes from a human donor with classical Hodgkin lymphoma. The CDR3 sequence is CASSEWPAGYTF. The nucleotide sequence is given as TGCGCCAGCAGTGAGTGGCCTGCCGGCTACACCTTC.